What follows are 2 T cell receptor beta chains derived from one specimen sequenced in a study of CD8+ T cells in alopecia areata. Treatment: oral pan-JAK inhibitor, 5-10 mg twice daily. RNA was extracted and reverse transcribed into cDNA as the sequencing template. Produced via immunoSEQ multiplex PCR; TCRdb's table is partial and in-frame only. The profile shows 150,000 to 200,000 clones, 50% to 65% of them singletons. This sample comprised CD4+ T cells sorted from blood, obtained at week 24, from a patient treated with tofacitinib. These TCRs come from a human donor with alopecia areata.

This chain connects TRBV11-3 to TRBJ2-7, with D possibly matching TRBD2 (5 bases). Trimming shortened V by 2 bases and J by 6 bases, and 14 bases separated the two germline ends. CDR1 is SGHNT and CDR2 is YENEEA in the germline V gene. The CDR3 extends over 14 amino acids. The DNA for the CDR3 is TGTGCCAGCAGCTTAACAACCGAGGGCTCCGAGCAGTACTTC. It translates to CASSLTTEGSEQYF. Full variable domain (outside the CDR3, taken from reference TRBV11-3 and TRBJ2-7): EAGVVQSPRYKIIEKKQPVAFWCNPISGHNTLYWYLQNLGQGPELLIRYENEEAVDDSQLPKDRFSAERLKGVDSTLKIQPAELGDSAVYLCASSLTTEGSEQYFGPGTRLTVT.

This clone was counted a few times. The gene calls are TRBV30 and TRBJ1-3; D gene unclear. The germline V gene has CDR1 GTSNPN and CDR2 SVGIG (reference sequence). The CDR3 has 13 amino acids. V was clipped by 3 bases and J by 0 bases, with 6 bases between them. The CDR3 DNA follows: TGTGCCTGGAGGGGGATCTCTGGAAACACCATATATTTT. This translates into CAWRGISGNTIYF.